The entry that follows covers one T cell receptor beta chain sequence. Its antigen is not identified. The data were obtained in a study of T cells expressing NK-cell markers. About the study: Sequencing covered eight donors, seven HCMV-seropositive and one seronegative.

Overall study findings and caveats: In a handful of donors, dominant clonotypes made up about 28.3-65% of CD3+CD56-NKG2C+ cells. It remained uncertain whether the expanded NKG2C+ T cell clones were specific for HCMV antigens.

Per the germline V gene, CDR1 is KGHSH and CDR2 is LQKENI. The CDR3 has 13 amino acids. What made the TCR beta cDNA was 5'RACE template switching with UMIs. TCRdb reprocessed the 5' RACE reads and reports one entry per CDR3 protein, with no DNA. This sample carries hundreds of thousands of distinct CDR3 sequences, with 7.3% going to the ten biggest clones. V gene TRBV18 combines with J gene TRBJ2-5; TCRdb's D call, TRBD1, is unchecked because there is no DNA. The sample taken for sequencing was blood T cells: a sorted CD56 or NKG2C T cell subset, CD4+ or CD8+ T cells, or bulk PBMC T cells (not recorded which). The sequence was collected from a woman between 18 and 69 years old in good health. The CDR3 protein is CASLARVQETQYF.